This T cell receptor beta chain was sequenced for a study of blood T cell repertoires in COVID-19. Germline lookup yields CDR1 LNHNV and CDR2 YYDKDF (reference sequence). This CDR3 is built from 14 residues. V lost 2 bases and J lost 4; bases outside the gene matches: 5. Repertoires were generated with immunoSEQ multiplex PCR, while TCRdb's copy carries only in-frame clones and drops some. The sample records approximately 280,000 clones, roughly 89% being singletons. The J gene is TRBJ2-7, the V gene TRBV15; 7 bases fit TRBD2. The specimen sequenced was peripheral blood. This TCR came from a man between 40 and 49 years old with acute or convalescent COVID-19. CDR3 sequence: CATSRRNGGYEQYF. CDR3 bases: TGTGCCACCAGCAGACGAAACGGGGGGTACGAGCAGTACTTC.